This TCR beta chain was found in a study of CD8 T cells in ankylosing spondylitis. Scientists made TCR beta libraries using quantitative 5'-RACE with molecular barcodes. Using its own MiXCR run on the 5' RACE reads, TCRdb lists one record per CDR3 protein. The sample includes more than 600,000 distinct CDR3 sequences, over 15% of them seen just once. On this clonotype: The antigen is undetermined.

Per germline, CDR1 SQVTM and CDR2 ANQGSEA. This CDR3 has 14 amino acids. Trimming removed 7 bases from V and 2 bases from J, with 17 bases in between. Regarding the study as a whole: Disease-linked clones reportedly showed significant enrichment in matched ankylosing spondylitis synovial fluid. In ankylosing spondylitis blood, a motif of roughly eight highly homologous TCR beta variants appeared characteristic.

Material for sequencing was blood, either unsorted or a sorted T cell fraction (not recorded which). The chain combines TRBV29-1 with TRBJ1-2; D might be TRBD1 (6 bases). This receptor was obtained from a male donor with ankylosing spondylitis. The CDR3 DNA reads TGCAGCGGAAGGAACGCAGGGGCGAACTATGGCTACACCTTC. As protein: CSGRNAGANYGYTF.